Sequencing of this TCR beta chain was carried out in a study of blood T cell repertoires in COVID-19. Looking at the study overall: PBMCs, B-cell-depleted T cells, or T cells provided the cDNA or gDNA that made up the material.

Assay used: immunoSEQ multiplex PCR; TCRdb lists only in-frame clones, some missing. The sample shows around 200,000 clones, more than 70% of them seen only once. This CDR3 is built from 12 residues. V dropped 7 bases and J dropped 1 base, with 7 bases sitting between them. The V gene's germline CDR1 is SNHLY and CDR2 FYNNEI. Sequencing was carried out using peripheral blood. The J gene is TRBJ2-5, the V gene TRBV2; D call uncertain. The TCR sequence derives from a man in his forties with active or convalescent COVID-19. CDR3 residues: CASTPSQETQYF. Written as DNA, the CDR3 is TGTGCCAGCACGCCCAGCCAAGAGACCCAGTACTTC.